A single sample is the source of the 29 T cell receptor beta chains below, sequenced in a study of shared clonotypes between healthy human individuals. Method: immunoSEQ multiplex PCR; TCRdb's copy keeps in-frame clones and lacks some. In the table there are under 850,000 clones, 72% of which are singletons. Sequenced sample: memory CD4+ T cells sorted from blood. Stated subset: CD45RA-negative fraction. Receptor source: a woman aged 25 to 39 in good health.

A word on this clone: A far larger clone is only one base removed, so a read error is likely. This specimen includes other DNA sequences encoding the same CDR3. This chain uses TRBV7-3 with TRBJ2-2; 8 bases align to TRBD2. CDR1 and CDR2 from the germline V gene are SGHTA and FQGTGA. J gave up 4 bases and V 2 bases, and 0 bases lay outside the gene matches. This CDR3 comprises 14 residues. CDR3 sequence reads: CASSLAGGTGELFF. CDR3 bases: TGTGCCAGCAGCTTAGCGGGAGGCACCGGGGAGCTGTTTTTT.

The V and J genes are TRBV25-1 and TRBJ1-6, with D maybe TRBD1 (6 bases). There are 17 residues in the CDR3. The germline V and J ends were trimmed by 4 bases and 0 bases, with 13 bases remaining between them. Germline CDR1 MGHDK, CDR2 SYGVNS. In nucleotides, the CDR3 is TGTGCCAGCAGTGGAGCCTCGGACAGCTCCTATAATTCACCCCTCCACTTT. The encoded protein is CASSGASDSSYNSPLHF.

With respect to this clone: Other DNA sequences from this sample encode an identical CDR3 as well. The rearrangement links TRBV19 to TRBJ1-2; 9 bases align to TRBD1. Trimming at V came to 6 bases and at J to 3 bases, leaving 2 bases not matched to a gene. The CDR3 has 13 amino acids. Germline CDR1 reads LNHDA; CDR2 reads SQIVND (reference sequence). Here the CDR3 reads CASSRTGDYGYTF. CDR3 sequence (DNA): TGTGCCAGTAGCCGGACAGGGGACTATGGCTACACCTTC. The full variable domain, rest sourced from reference TRBV19 and TRBJ1-2, is DGGITQSPKYLFRKEGQNVTLSCEQNLNHDAMYWYRQDPGQGLRLIYYSQIVNDFQKGDIAEGYSVSREKKESFPLTVTSAQKNPTAFYLCASSRTGDYGYTFGSGTRLTVV.

On this clone itself: Distinct nucleotide sequences in the sample also encode this CDR3. V and J are TRBV9 and TRBJ1-1; unclear D gene. Germline CDR1 and CDR2: SGDLS and YYNGEE. The V and J ends lost 0 bases and 0 bases respectively, with 6 bases between them. This CDR3 comprises 14 residues. For the CDR3, the DNA is TGTGCCAGCAGCGTAGGGAAGCTGAACACTGAAGCTTTCTTT. Translation gives CASSVGKLNTEAFF.

The chain is built from TRBV25-1 and TRBJ2-5; 7 bases line up with TRBD2. The J call may be faulty, since TRBJ2-7 better matches the DNA end. The CDR3 sequence is 15 residues long. The V gene's germline CDR1 is MGHDK and CDR2 SYGVNS. CDR3 residues: CASRATGLSSYEQYF. The CDR3 DNA is TGTGCCAGCAGAGCCACGGGACTATCCTCCTACGAGCAGTACTTC.

Regarding this clone: A much larger clone differs from this one at a single base, so this may be a read error. The gene calls are TRBV7-3 and TRBJ2-2; TRBD1 is a possible D gene (6 bases). The CDR3 extends over 14 amino acids. Trimming took 0 bases from V and 4 from J, leaving 6 bases between them. Germline CDR1 is SGHTA and CDR2 is FQGTGA. The CDR3 loop is CASSLTGGTGELFF. CDR3 coding DNA: TGTGCCAGCAGCTTAACAGGGGGCACCGGGGAGCTGTTTTTT. Combining the CDR3 with reference TRBV7-3 and TRBJ2-2 gives the whole variable domain GAGVSQTPSNKVTEKGKYVELRCDPISGHTALYWYRQSLGQGPEFLIYFQGTGAADDSGLPNDRFFAVRPEGSVSTLKIQRTERGDSAVYLCASSLTGGTGELFFGEGSRLTVL.

The V call is TRBV6-5, the J call TRBJ1-1; D remains unclear. The CDR3 runs to 15 residues. Germline loops: CDR1 MNHEY, CDR2 SVGAGI. V was clipped by 0 bases and J by 3 bases, with 11 bases between them. CDR3 nucleotide sequence: TGTGCCAGCAGTTACTCAAGGTGGATGTACACTGAAGCTTTCTTT. Translating it yields CASSYSRWMYTEAFF.

This clone has a single count. This sequence joins TRBV28 and TRBJ1-1; 8 nucleotides line up with TRBD1. The CDR3 is 15 amino acids. Germline assignment: CDR1 MDHEN and CDR2 SYDVKM. After removal of 8 bases from V and 5 bases from J, the junction contained 13 bases not matched to a gene. CDR3 sequence reads: CASQNQGAIGTEAFF. In DNA form, the CDR3 reads TGTGCCAGCCAAAATCAGGGGGCGATAGGTACTGAAGCTTTCTTT.

The V and J genes are TRBV11-2 and TRBJ2-5, with TRBD1 matching 8 bases. Germline-derived CDR1 and CDR2 are SGHAT and FQNNGV. The CDR3 covers 15 residues. V lost 1 base, J lost 3 bases, and 4 bases stayed unmatched. CDR3 amino acids: CASSLGMGQEETQYF. CDR3 nucleotides: TGTGCCAGCAGCTTAGGTATGGGACAGGAAGAGACCCAGTACTTC.

V is TRBV9 and J is TRBJ2-7; 8 bases are shared with TRBD2. Germline V gene sequence: CDR1 SGDLS, CDR2 YYNGEE. CDR3 length: 15 amino acids. V gave up 0 bases and J gave up 5 bases; unmatched junction bases: 7. The CDR3 loop reads CASSVAESGSHEQYF. Written as DNA, the CDR3 is TGTGCCAGCAGCGTAGCCGAAAGCGGGAGCCACGAGCAGTACTTC.

J is TRBJ2-1 and V is TRBV27; 7 bases line up with TRBD2. The V and J ends lost 5 bases and 2 bases, in that order; junction bases with no gene match: 12. Germline loops: CDR1 MNHEY, CDR2 SMNVEV (reference sequence). The CDR3 sequence is 17 residues long. This CDR3 is CASSERTGTIPYNEQFF. The CDR3 nucleotides are TGTGCCAGCAGTGAAAGGACCGGGACTATCCCCTACAATGAGCAGTTCTTC.

Concerning this clone itself: This sample includes further DNA sequences coding for the same CDR3. The V and J genes are TRBV2 and TRBJ2-7, with TRBD2 identical over 7 bases. The CDR3 contains 18 residues. CDR1 is SNHLY, CDR2 FYNNEI, per germline. With V trimmed by 3 bases and J by 4 bases, 18 bases remained unmatched. This CDR3 reads CASSEFLPISGKGYEQYF. As DNA, the CDR3 is TGTGCCAGCAGTGAGTTCCTCCCCATCAGCGGGAAAGGGTACGAGCAGTACTTC.

The genes are TRBV4-2 and TRBJ1-2; 10 bases align to TRBD1. Trimming took 1 base from V and 4 from J; bases not matched to a gene: 6. The germline V gene has CDR1 LGHNA and CDR2 YNFKEQ. The CDR3 spans 16 residues. Written as DNA, the CDR3 is TGTGCCAGCAGCCAAGTCAGCGGACAGGGGGTCTATGGCTACACCTTC. It specifies CASSQVSGQGVYGYTF.

This clone was observed a handful of times. The chain links TRBV4-1 to TRBJ2-7, with 12 bases matching TRBD2. CDR1 is MGHRA and CDR2 is YSYEKL in the germline V gene. There are 19 residues in the CDR3. J gave up 4 bases and V 5 bases, and 18 bases lay outside the gene matches. CDR3 sequence reads: CASSFRTGLAGSGLYEQYF. The CDR3 nucleotides read TGCGCCAGCAGCTTTCGGACAGGACTAGCGGGATCTGGACTATACGAGCAGTACTTC.

The gene calls are TRBV29-1 and TRBJ1-1; D possibly corresponds to TRBD1 (6 bases). The germline V and J ends were trimmed by 7 bases and 1 base, with 10 bases remaining between them. CDR3 length: 12 amino acids. From germline, CDR1 is SQVTM and CDR2 ANQGSEA. The CDR3 spells CSGIRGNTEAFF. In DNA, the CDR3 is TGCAGCGGTATCAGGGGGAACACTGAAGCTTTCTTT. Together with reference TRBV29-1 and TRBJ1-1, the CDR3 gives the full variable domain: SAVISQKPSRDICQRGTSLTIQCQVDSQVTMMFWYRQQPGQSLTLIATANQGSEATYESGFVIDKFPISRPNLTFSTLTVSNMSPEDSSIYLCSGIRGNTEAFFGQGTRLTVV.

This chain joins TRBV28 and TRBJ2-7; the D is unclear. Trimming shortened V by 3 bases and J by 3 bases, and 9 bases separated the two germline ends. Looked up from germline, CDR1 is MDHEN and CDR2 is SYDVKM. The CDR3 is made up of 13 amino acids. The CDR3 spells CASSFGLNYEQYF. DNA for the CDR3: TGTGCCAGCAGTTTCGGCCTCAACTACGAGCAGTACTTC.

V and J are TRBV5-1 and TRBJ1-4; 9 bases agree with TRBD1. In germline, CDR1 is SGHRS, CDR2 YFSETQ. The CDR3 loop spans 17 amino acids. The trim removed 4 bases at V and 7 bases at J, leaving 14 bases unmatched. CDR3 in DNA: TGCGCCAGCAGCGCGGGACAGGGATACAGTGGCGGTGAAAAACTGTTTTTT. Translated: CASSAGQGYSGGEKLFF.

CDR3 amino acids: CASSLRGTYNEQFF. CDR3 in DNA: TGCGCCAGCAGCTTGCGTGGTACCTACAATGAGCAGTTCTTC. The V call is TRBV5-1, the J call TRBJ2-1; D uncertain. The CDR3 covers 14 residues. V lost 1 base and J 2 bases, leaving 7 bases between the germline ends. Looked up from germline, CDR1 is SGHRS and CDR2 is YFSETQ.

This clone was seen only a few times. Sequence at one end of the junction differs from germline and may be a read error. The J gene is TRBJ2-4, the V gene TRBV23-1; 7 bases are shared with TRBD1. TRBV23-1 is reported as an ORF; its role is uncertain. The CDR3 extends over 16 amino acids. This chain's CDR3 is CASSPRTGTAENIQYF. CDR3 nucleotide sequence: TGCGCCAGCAGTCCGCGGACCGGGACAGCCGAAAACATTCAGTACTTC.

This clone has a handful of counts. The rearrangement links TRBV18 to TRBJ1-1; no definite D call. The germline V and J ends were trimmed by 2 bases and 7 bases, with 11 bases remaining between them. Germline-derived CDR1 and CDR2 are KGHSH and LQKENI. CDR3 length: 13 residues. CDR3 sequence reads: CASSPKVGVEAFF. DNA of the CDR3: TGTGCCAGCTCACCAAAAGTCGGAGTTGAAGCTTTCTTT.

V usage is TRBV7-9 and J usage is TRBJ1-2; TRBD1 is a possible D gene (5 bases). The V gene lost 6 bases and the J gene lost 0 bases, with 8 bases spanning the gap. The CDR3 consists of 13 residues. Germline V gene data show CDR1 as SEHNR and CDR2 as FQNEAQ (reference sequence). CDR3 coding DNA: TGTGCCAGCAGTCAACAGGCTAACTATGGCTACACCTTC. Its protein product is CASSQQANYGYTF.

The chain uses TRBV21-1 and TRBJ2-3; the table's D call of TRBD2 was not tested on the DNA. TRBV21-1 is a pseudogene locus. The CDR3 has 19 residues. In DNA, the CDR3 is TGTGCCAGCAGCAAAGCGTGGGTAGCTAGCGGGAGGCGGGGGAATACGCAGTATTTT. It is translated as CASSKAWVASGRRGNTQYF.

This chain uses TRBV5-5 with TRBJ1-5; D remains unclear. Germline V gives CDR1 SGHKS, CDR2 YYEKEE (reference sequence). V lost 0 bases, J lost 5 bases, and 9 bases lay in between. The CDR3 is made up of 14 amino acids. This CDR3 reads CASSLGGRHQPQHF. For the CDR3, the DNA is TGTGCCAGCAGCTTGGGAGGGCGCCATCAGCCCCAGCATTTT.

This rearrangement joins TRBV4-2 to TRBJ2-2; unclear D gene. CDR3 length: 15 amino acids. Germline assignment: CDR1 LGHNA and CDR2 YNFKEQ. V was trimmed by 5 bases and J by 4 bases, leaving 14 bases between them. CDR3 nucleotide sequence: TGTGCCAGCAGCGAACCCACTTCACTCACCGGGGAGCTGTTTTTT. This encodes CASSEPTSLTGELFF.

To note about this clone: The same CDR3 is also encoded by other DNA sequences in this sample. The chain uses TRBV5-1 and TRBJ1-2; 9 positions agree with TRBD1. V shed 0 bases and J 8 bases; nucleotides not matched to a gene: 5. Germline CDR1 reads SGHRS; CDR2 reads YFSETQ. CDR3 size: 14 residues. CDR3 protein: CASSLGQGVGGYTF. In nucleotides, the CDR3 is TGCGCCAGCAGCTTGGGACAGGGGGTCGGAGGCTACACCTTC. The full variable domain, its missing parts supplied by reference TRBV5-1 and TRBJ1-2, is KAGVTQTPRYLIKTRGQQVTLSCSPISGHRSVSWYQQTPGQGLQFLFEYFSETQRNKGNFPGRFSGRQFSNSRSEMNVSTLELGDSALYLCASSLGQGVGGYTFGSGTRLTVV.

V is TRBV18 and J is TRBJ2-3, with a tentative D call TRBD1 (5 bases). This CDR3 comprises 16 residues. Germline lookup yields CDR1 KGHSH and CDR2 LQKENI. V lost 1 base and J 7 bases, leaving 18 bases between the germline ends. The chain's CDR3 is CASSPLTVENTNTQYF. As DNA, the CDR3 is TGTGCCAGCTCACCACTGACAGTAGAAAATACGAATACGCAGTATTTT.

In DNA, the CDR3 is TGCGCCAGCAGCGACCCGGGGGGCTATGGCTACACCTTC. Translation gives CASSDPGGYGYTF. The rearrangement joins TRBV5-1 to TRBJ1-2, with D maybe TRBD1 (5 bases). CDR1 is SGHRS and CDR2 is YFSETQ in the germline V gene. CDR3 length: 13 amino acids. V was cut by 4 bases and J by 4 bases, with 11 bases left in between. Full variable domain (missing parts from reference TRBV5-1 and TRBJ1-2): KAGVTQTPRYLIKTRGQQVTLSCSPISGHRSVSWYQQTPGQGLQFLFEYFSETQRNKGNFPGRFSGRQFSNSRSEMNVSTLELGDSALYLCASSDPGGYGYTFGSGTRLTVV.

The rearrangement uses TRBV28 and TRBJ2-7; D ambiguous. There are 12 residues in the CDR3. Germline CDR1 is MDHEN and CDR2 is SYDVKM. V lost 3 bases to trimming and J lost 4 bases, with 7 bases between them. For the CDR3, the DNA is TGTGCCAGCAGTTTCTCAGTATACGAGCAGTACTTC. Protein product: CASSFSVYEQYF.

The J gene is TRBJ1-1, the V gene TRBV5-1, with no clear D. Germline CDR1 and CDR2: SGHRS and YFSETQ. V lost 4 bases and J 10 bases, leaving 20 bases between the germline ends. CDR3 length equals 14 residues. The CDR3 nucleotides are TGCGCCAGCAGCCCCCGGACGGAGCGGCGGGGAGCTTTCTTT. Translated, it gives CASSPRTERRGAFF.